This TCR beta chain appears in the sequencing data of a study of identical twins. This clonotype showed up just a few times. TCRdb re-called the 5' RACE reads through MiXCR, storing one row per CDR3 protein. The sample includes about 470,000 distinct CDR3 sequences, 20% to 25% of them seen just once. This CDR3 is built from 15 residues. V lost 7 bases and J lost 0, with 16 bases in between. The germline V gene has CDR1 ENHRY and CDR2 SYGVKD. These same records also appear under a second study, on T cells expressing NK-cell markers. That report adds: It was sorted CD3+CD56+NKG2C+, CD3+CD56+NKG2C- and CD3+CD56-NKG2C+ T cells that supplied the TCR beta repertoires. The eight sequenced donors comprised seven who were HCMV-seropositive and one who was seronegative.

The sequence was collected from a woman between 18 and 30 years old in good health. What was sequenced was CD4+ T cells sorted from blood. The gene calls are TRBV10-3 and TRBJ2-7; D may be TRBD1 (6 bases). CDR3 sequence (DNA): TGTGCCATCACCTCAGGGGCTCCTCTCTCCTACGAGCAGTACTTC. Translating gives CAITSGAPLSYEQYF.